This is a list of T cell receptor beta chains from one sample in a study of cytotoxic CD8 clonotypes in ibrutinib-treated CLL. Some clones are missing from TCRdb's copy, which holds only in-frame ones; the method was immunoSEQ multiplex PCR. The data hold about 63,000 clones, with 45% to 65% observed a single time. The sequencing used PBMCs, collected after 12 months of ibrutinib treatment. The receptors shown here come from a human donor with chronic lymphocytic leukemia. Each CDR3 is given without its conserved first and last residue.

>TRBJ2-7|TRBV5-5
ASSLWGQGGYEQY
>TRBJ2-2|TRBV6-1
ASSEFATGELF
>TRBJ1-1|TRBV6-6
ASGVGVNTEAF
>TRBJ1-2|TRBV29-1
SVRPGGYGYT
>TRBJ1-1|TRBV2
ASSEATGTEAF
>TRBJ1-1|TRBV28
ASRHSGTGGLNAF
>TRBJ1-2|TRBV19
ASSIATAQAVYT
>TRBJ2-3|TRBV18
ASSGRTSGSKITDTQY
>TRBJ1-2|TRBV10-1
ASSPPGQENYGYT
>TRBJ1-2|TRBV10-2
ASSETGHSGYGYT
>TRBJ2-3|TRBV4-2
ASSQFAHSDTDTQY
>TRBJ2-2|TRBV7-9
ASSLTGANTGELF
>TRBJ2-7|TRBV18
ASSSGGAIYEQY
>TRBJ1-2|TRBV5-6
ASSFRQTYGYT
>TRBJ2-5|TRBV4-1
ASSPPSGGNQETQY
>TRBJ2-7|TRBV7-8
ASSLAQGYEQY
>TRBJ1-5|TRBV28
ASSLRGIAQH
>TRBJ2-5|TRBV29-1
SLSGAGEETQY
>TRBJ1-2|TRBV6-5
ASLMRGSGGGYT
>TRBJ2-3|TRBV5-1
ASSLGLAGDTQY
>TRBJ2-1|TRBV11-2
ASSLGQYNEQF
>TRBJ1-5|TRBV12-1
ASSFGVSAGPSGSNQPQH
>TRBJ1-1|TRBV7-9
ASSYSQGGAF
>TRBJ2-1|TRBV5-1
ASSLNGGEQF
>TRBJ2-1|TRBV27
ASSLKEREGYNEQF
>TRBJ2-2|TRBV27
ASSLMVAGGGELF
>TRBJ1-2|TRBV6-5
ASRPDSTYGYT
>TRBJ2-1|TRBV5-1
ASSPGLRAGGYNEQF
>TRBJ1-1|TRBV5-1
ASSYRGTSEAF
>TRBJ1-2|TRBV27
ATSRGRLYGYT
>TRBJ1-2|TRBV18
ASSQGGPNYGYT
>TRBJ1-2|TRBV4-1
ASRKSRGGTMEGYT
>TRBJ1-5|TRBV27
ASNGGWGQPQH
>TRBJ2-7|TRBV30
AWSVPGMQY
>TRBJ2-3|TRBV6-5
ASSYVGASTDTQY
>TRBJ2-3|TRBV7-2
ASSPPLPPHTQY
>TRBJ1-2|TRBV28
ASSYINDYYGYT
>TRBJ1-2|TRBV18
ASSPQQGADGYT
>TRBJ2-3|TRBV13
ASSPPGTDTQY
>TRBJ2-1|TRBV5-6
ASRSGPGEQF
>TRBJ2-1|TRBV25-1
ASSGAGPFPTYNEQF
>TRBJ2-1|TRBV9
ASSVVPSGVYNEQF
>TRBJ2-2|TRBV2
ASSSSGGLTGELF
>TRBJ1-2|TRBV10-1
ASRDRDGYT
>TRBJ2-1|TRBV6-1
ASSVRTSGGQF
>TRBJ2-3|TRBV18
ASSPQGSTSTDTQY
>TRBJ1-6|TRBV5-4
ASSLDPVSPLH
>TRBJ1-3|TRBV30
AWSGLGNTIY
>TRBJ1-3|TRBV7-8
ASSLAGTSGNTIY
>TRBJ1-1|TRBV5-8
ASSFRTQGAEAF
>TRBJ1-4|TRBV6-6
ASSYTSDTYEKLF
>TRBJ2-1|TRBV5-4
ASSLVAGNNEQF
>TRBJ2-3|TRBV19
ASRRGLDTQY
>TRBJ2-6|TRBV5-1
ASSLGTLSAPGANVLT
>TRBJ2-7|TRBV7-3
ASSLGGGTVLFYEQY